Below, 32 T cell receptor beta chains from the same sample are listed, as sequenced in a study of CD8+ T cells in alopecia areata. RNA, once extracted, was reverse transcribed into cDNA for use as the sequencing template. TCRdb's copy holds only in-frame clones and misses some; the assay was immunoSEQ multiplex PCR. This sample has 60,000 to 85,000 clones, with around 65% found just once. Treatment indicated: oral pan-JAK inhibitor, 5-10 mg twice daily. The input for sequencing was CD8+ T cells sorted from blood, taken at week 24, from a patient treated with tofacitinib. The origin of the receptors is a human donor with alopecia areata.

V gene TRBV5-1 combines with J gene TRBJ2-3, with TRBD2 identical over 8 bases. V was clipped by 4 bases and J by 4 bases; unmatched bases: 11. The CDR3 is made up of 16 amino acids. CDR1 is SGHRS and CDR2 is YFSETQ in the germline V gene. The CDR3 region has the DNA TGCGCCAGCAGCCTTGGAAAAGCGGGAGTCCCAGATACGCAGTATTTT. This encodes CASSLGKAGVPDTQYF.

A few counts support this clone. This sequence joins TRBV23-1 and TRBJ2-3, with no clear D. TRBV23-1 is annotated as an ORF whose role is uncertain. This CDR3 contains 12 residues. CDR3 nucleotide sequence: TGCGCTCAGCAGCGTCTCACAGATACGCAGTATTTT. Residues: CAQQRLTDTQYF.

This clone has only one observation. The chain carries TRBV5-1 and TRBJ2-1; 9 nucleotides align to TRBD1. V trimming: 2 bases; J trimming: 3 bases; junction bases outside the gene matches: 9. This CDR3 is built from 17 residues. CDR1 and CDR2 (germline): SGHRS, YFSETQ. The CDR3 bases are TGCGCCAGCAGCTTCCCAGCCGGGACAGGGCTCTACAATGAGCAGTTCTTC. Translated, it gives CASSFPAGTGLYNEQFF.

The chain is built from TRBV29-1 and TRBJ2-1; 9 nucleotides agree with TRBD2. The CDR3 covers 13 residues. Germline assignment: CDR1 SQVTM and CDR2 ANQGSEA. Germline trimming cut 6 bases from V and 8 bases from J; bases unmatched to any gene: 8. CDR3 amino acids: CSVKAGGRDEQFF. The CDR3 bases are TGCAGCGTGAAAGCGGGAGGTCGCGATGAGCAGTTCTTC.

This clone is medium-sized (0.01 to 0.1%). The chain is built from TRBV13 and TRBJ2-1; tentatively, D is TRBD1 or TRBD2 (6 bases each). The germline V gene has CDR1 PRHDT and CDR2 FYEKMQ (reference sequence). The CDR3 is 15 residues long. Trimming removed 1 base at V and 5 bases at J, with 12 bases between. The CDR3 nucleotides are TGTGCCAGCAGCTTAGAGGGGGGCCCAAACAATGAGCAGTTCTTC. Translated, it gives CASSLEGGPNNEQFF.

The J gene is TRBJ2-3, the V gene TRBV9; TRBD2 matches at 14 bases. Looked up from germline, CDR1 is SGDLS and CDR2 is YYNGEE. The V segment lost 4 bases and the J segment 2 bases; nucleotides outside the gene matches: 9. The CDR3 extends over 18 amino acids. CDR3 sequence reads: CASSLGLAGGPFTDTQYF. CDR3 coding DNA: TGTGCCAGCAGCCTCGGACTAGCGGGGGGCCCGTTCACAGATACGCAGTATTTT.

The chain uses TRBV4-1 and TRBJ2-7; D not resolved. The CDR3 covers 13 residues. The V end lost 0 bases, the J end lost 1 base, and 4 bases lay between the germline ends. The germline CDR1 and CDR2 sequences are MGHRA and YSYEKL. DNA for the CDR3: TGCGCCAGCAGCCAAGAATTGTCCTACGAGCAGTACTTC. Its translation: CASSQELSYEQYF.

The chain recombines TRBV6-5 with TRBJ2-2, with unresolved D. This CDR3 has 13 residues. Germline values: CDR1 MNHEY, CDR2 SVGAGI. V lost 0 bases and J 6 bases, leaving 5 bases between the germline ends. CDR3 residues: CASSYSGPGELFF. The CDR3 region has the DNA TGTGCCAGCAGTTACTCAGGCCCCGGGGAGCTGTTTTTT.

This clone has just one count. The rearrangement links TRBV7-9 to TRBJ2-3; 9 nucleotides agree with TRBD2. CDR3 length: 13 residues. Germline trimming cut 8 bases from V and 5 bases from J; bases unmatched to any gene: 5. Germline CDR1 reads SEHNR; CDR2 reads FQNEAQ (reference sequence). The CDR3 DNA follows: TGTGCCAGCCTTGCGGGGGGGCAAGATACGCAGTATTTT. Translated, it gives CASLAGGQDTQYF.

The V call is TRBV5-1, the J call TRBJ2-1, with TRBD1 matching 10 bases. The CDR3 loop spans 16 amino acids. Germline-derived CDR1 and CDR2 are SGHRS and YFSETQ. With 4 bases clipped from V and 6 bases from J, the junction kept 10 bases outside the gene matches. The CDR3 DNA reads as TGCGCCAGCAGCCCCGGGACAGGGGTCCCTTCCAATGAGCAGTTCTTC. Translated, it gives CASSPGTGVPSNEQFF.

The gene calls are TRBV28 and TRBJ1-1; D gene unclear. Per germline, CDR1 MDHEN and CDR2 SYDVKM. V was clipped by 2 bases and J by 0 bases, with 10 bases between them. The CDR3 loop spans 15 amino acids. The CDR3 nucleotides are TGTGCCAGCAGTTTAGGCCAAGGTCTGAACACTGAAGCTTTCTTT. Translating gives CASSLGQGLNTEAFF.

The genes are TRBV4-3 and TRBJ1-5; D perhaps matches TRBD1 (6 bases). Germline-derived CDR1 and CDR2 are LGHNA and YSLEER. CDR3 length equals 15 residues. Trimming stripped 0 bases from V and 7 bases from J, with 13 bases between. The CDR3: CASSQDRQGLQPQHF. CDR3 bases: TGCGCCAGCAGCCAAGATCGTCAGGGGTTACAGCCCCAGCATTTT.

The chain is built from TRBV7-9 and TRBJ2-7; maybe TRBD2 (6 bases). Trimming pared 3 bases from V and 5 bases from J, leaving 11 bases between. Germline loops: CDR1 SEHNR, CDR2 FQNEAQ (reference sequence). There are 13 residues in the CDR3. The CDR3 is CASSLQGLNEQYF. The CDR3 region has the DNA TGTGCCAGCAGCTTGCAGGGACTCAACGAGCAGTACTTC.

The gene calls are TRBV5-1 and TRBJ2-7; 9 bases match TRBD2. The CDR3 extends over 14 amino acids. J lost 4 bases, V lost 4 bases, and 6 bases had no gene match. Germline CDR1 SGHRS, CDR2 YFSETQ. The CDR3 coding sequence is TGCGCCAGCAGCGCTCTAGCGGGGCGGTACGAGCAGTACTTC. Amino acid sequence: CASSALAGRYEQYF.

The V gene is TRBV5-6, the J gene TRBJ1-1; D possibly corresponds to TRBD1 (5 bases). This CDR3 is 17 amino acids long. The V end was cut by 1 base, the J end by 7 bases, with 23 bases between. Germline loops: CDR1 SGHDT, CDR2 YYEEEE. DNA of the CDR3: TGTGCCAGCAGCTTGAACCCCACAGACAGTATGACCGATGAAGCTTTCTTT. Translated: CASSLNPTDSMTDEAFF.

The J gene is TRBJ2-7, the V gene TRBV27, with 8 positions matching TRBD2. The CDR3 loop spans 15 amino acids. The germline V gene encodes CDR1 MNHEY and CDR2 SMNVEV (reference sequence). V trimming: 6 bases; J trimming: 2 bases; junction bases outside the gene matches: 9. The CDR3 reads CASSLIRGGPYEQYF. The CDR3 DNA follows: TGTGCCAGCAGCCTTATCCGGGGGGGCCCCTACGAGCAGTACTTC.

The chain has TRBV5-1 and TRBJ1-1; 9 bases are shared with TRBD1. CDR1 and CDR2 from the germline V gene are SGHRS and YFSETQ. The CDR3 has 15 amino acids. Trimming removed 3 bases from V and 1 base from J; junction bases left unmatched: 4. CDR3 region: CASSWGTGSNTEAFF. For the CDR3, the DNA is TGCGCCAGCAGCTGGGGGACAGGGTCGAACACTGAAGCTTTCTTT.

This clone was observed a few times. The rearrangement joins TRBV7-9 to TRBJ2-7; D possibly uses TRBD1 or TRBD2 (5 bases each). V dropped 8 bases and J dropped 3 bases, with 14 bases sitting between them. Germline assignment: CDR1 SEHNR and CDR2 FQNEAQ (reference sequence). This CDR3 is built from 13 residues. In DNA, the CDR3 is TGTGCCAGCGGGGGAGCCGAATACTACGAGCAGTACTTC. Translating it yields CASGGAEYYEQYF.

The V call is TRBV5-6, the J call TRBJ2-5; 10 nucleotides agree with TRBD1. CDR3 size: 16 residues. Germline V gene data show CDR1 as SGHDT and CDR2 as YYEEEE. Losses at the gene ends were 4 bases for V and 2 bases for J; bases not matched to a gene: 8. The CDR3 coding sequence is TGTGCCAGCAGCACCCCTGGGACAGGGGTACAAGAGACCCAGTACTTC. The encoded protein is CASSTPGTGVQETQYF.

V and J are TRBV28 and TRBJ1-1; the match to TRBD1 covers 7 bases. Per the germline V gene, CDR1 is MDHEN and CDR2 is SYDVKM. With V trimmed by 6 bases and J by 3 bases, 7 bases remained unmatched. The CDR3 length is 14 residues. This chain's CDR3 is CASRHRGGHTEAFF. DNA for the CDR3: TGTGCCAGCAGGCACAGGGGTGGGCACACTGAAGCTTTCTTT. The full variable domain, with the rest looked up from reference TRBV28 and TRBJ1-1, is DVKVTQSSRYLVKRTGEKVFLECVQDMDHENMFWYRQDPGLGLRLIYFSYDVKMKEKGDIPEGYSVSREKKERFSLILESASTNQTSMYLCASRHRGGHTEAFFGQGTRLTVV.

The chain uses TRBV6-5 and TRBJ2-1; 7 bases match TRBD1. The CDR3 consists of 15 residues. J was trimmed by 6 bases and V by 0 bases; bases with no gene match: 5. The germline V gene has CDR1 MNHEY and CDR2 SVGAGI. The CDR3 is CASSYSTGWSNEQFF. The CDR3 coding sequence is TGTGCCAGCAGTTACTCGACAGGGTGGTCCAATGAGCAGTTCTTC.

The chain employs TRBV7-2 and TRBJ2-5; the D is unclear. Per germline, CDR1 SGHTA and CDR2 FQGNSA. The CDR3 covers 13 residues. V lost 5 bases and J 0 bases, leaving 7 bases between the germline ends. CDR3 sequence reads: CASSRQYQETQYF. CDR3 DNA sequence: TGTGCCAGCAGCCGGCAGTACCAAGAGACCCAGTACTTC.

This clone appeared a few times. The CDR3 DNA follows: TGTGCCAGTAGCAAGAGACAGGGCAATGAGCAGTTCTTC. Its protein is CASSKRQGNEQFF. The chain carries TRBV19 and TRBJ2-1; 7 nucleotides match TRBD1. Germline CDR1 is LNHDA and CDR2 is SQIVND (reference sequence). The ends lost 6 bases at V and 6 bases at J; junction bases unmatched: 5. This CDR3 is 13 amino acids long.

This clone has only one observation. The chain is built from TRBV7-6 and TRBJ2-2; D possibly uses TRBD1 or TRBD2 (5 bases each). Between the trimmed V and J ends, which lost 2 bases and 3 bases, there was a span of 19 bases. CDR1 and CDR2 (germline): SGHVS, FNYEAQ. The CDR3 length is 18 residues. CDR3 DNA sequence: TGTGCCAGCAGCTTAAGTTTTCAACTCATGGGGGACACCGGGGAGCTGTTTTTT. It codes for CASSLSFQLMGDTGELFF.

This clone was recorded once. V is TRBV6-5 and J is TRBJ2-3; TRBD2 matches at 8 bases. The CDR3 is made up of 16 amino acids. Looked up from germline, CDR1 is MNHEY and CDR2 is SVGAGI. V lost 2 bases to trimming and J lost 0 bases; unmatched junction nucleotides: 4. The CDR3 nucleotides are TGTGCCAGCAGTTACGGTAGCGGGGCCAGCACAGATACGCAGTATTTT. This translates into CASSYGSGASTDTQYF.

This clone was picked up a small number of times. The CDR3 loop is CASSLGGAGAYEQYF. The CDR3 DNA follows: TGTGCCAGCAGCTTAGGCGGGGCGGGAGCCTACGAGCAGTACTTC. V is TRBV7-9 and J is TRBJ2-7; 7 nucleotides line up with TRBD2. Per the germline V gene, CDR1 is SEHNR and CDR2 is FQNEAQ (reference sequence). The CDR3 is 15 residues long. V lost 1 base, J lost 2 bases, and 5 bases stayed unmatched.

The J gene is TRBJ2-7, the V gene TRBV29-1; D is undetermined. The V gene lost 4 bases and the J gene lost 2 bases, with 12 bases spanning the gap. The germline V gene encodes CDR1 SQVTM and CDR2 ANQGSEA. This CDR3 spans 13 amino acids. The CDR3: CSVAKGPPYEQYF. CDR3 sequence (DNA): TGCAGCGTTGCGAAGGGTCCTCCCTACGAGCAGTACTTC.

CDR3 sequence (DNA): TGTGCCAGCAGCTTCCCGGGACAGGGGGCGCGAGAGCAGTTCTTC. It is translated as CASSFPGQGAREQFF. The chain is built from TRBV7-9 and TRBJ2-1, with 12 bases lining up with TRBD1. This CDR3 is built from 15 residues. V lost 3 bases to trimming and J lost 10 bases; unmatched junction nucleotides: 7. Per germline, CDR1 SEHNR and CDR2 FQNEAQ (reference sequence). The full variable domain, with the rest looked up from reference TRBV7-9 and TRBJ2-1, is DTGVSQNPRHKITKRGQNVTFRCDPISEHNRLYWYRQTLGQGPEFLTYFQNEAQLEKSRLLSDRFSAERPKGSFSTLEIQRTEQGDSAMYLCASSFPGQGAREQFFGPGTRLTVL.

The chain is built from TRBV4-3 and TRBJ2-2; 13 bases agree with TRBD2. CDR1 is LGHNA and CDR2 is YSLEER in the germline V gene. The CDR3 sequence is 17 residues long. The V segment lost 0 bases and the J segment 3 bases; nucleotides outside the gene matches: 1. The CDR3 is CASSQDTSGGDTGELFF. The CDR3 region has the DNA TGCGCCAGCAGCCAAGATACTAGCGGGGGGGACACCGGGGAGCTGTTTTTT.

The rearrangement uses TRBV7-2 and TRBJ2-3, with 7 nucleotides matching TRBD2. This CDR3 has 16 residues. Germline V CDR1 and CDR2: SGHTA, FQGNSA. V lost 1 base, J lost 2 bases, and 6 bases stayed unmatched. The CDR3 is CASSLEGGSYTDTQYF. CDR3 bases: TGTGCCAGCAGCTTAGAGGGCGGGAGTTACACAGATACGCAGTATTTT.

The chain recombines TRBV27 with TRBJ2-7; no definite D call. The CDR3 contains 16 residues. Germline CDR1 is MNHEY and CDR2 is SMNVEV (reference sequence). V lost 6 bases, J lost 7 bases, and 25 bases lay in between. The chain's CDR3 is CASSRTGGRPLGEQYF. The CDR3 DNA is TGTGCCAGCAGCCGGACCGGCGGCAGGCCTCTAGGGGAGCAGTACTTC.

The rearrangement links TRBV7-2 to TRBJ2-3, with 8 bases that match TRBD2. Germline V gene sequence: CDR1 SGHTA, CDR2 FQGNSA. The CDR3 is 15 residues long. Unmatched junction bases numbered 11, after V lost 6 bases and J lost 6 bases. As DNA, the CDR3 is TGTGCCAGCAGACGACTAGCGCCCACCGAGGATACGCAGTATTTT. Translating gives CASRRLAPTEDTQYF. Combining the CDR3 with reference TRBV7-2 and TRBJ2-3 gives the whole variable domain GAGVSQSPSNKVTEKGKDVELRCDPISGHTALYWYRQSLGQGLEFLIYFQGNSAPDKSGLPSDRFSAERTGGSVSTLTIQRTQQEDSAVYLCASRRLAPTEDTQYFGPGTRLTVL.